The 19 T cell receptor beta chains in this list originate from one sample, sequenced in a study of long-term antiretroviral therapy in people with HIV. Survey-level immunoSEQ v3.0 assays were run. Some clones are missing from TCRdb's copy, which holds only in-frame ones; the method was immunoSEQ multiplex PCR. Of 25,000 or so clones listed, around 80% were seen once; the top ten hold roughly 10%. Sequenced material: unsorted PBMCs, taken 1.5 years before starting antiretroviral therapy. These receptors were taken from a young man with HIV.

The gene calls are TRBV5-1 and TRBJ1-1, with D uncertain. This CDR3 region has 14 residues. V lost 8 bases and J 1 base, leaving 15 bases between the germline ends. Germline CDR1 is SGHRS and CDR2 is YFSETQ. The CDR3 region is CARFRAGGNTEAFF. The CDR3 DNA reads as TGCGCCAGATTTCGAGCGGGCGGGAACACTGAAGCTTTCTTT.

The chain joins TRBV5-1 to TRBJ1-5; TRBD1 matches at 12 bases. Germline values: CDR1 SGHRS, CDR2 YFSETQ. CDR3 length: 18 residues. With V trimmed by 3 bases and J by 5 bases, 12 bases remained unmatched. CDR3 sequence reads: CASSSPGQGAAYDQPQHF. The DNA for the CDR3 is TGCGCCAGCAGCTCACCGGGACAGGGGGCGGCTTACGATCAGCCCCAGCATTTT.

The chain recombines TRBV15 with TRBJ1-4; the D gene is possibly TRBD1 (6 bases). Germline assignment: CDR1 LNHNV and CDR2 YYDKDF (reference sequence). Trimming took off 4 bases at V and 8 bases at J, with 17 bases between the two ends. The CDR3 spans 15 residues. The chain's CDR3 is CATSTHREGGEKLFF. As DNA, the CDR3 is TGTGCCACCAGCACGCACAGGGAAGGGGGGGAAAAACTGTTTTTT.

The rearrangement uses TRBV19 and TRBJ1-4, with D possibly TRBD1 on 5 matching bases. The CDR3 consists of 15 residues. Trimming pared 1 base from V and 0 bases from J, leaving 6 bases between. Germline assignment: CDR1 LNHDA and CDR2 SQIVND (reference sequence). The CDR3 region is CASSIGRATNEKLFF. The CDR3 DNA is TGTGCCAGTAGTATAGGCAGGGCAACTAATGAAAAACTGTTTTTT. Variable domain in full (rest from reference TRBV19 and TRBJ1-4): DGGITQSPKYLFRKEGQNVTLSCEQNLNHDAMYWYRQDPGQGLRLIYYSQIVNDFQKGDIAEGYSVSREKKESFPLTVTSAQKNPTAFYLCASSIGRATNEKLFFGSGTQLSVL.

Concerning this clone itself: One end of the junction fails to match germline, which may point to a read error. The rearrangement joins TRBV11-2 to TRBJ1-2; D remains unclear. Germline loops: CDR1 SGHAT, CDR2 FQNNGV. The CDR3 covers 12 residues. This CDR3 is CATSTSGYGYTF. The CDR3 region has the DNA TGTGCCACCAGCACATCCGGGTATGGCTACACCTTC.

A note on this clone: One end of the junction varies from germline; a read error may be responsible. This chain uses TRBV7-7 with TRBJ2-1; 9 positions agree with TRBD2. Germline V lookup: CDR1 SSHAT, CDR2 FNYEAQ (reference sequence). The CDR3 length is 17 residues. CDR3 in amino acids: CASSPGTSITSYNEQFF. Here the CDR3 DNA reads TGTGCTAGCAGCCCCGGGACTAGCATCACATCCTACAATGAGCAGTTCTTC.

V is TRBV6-6 and J is TRBJ2-1, with 11 nucleotides matching TRBD2. CDR1 is MNHNY and CDR2 is SVGAGI in the germline V gene (reference sequence). V dropped 4 bases and J dropped 3; count of bases not matched to a gene: 5. This CDR3 contains 16 residues. This CDR3 is CASSWGLADDYNEQFF. The CDR3 bases are TGTGCCAGCAGTTGGGGACTAGCGGACGACTACAATGAGCAGTTCTTC.

The V call is TRBV11-2, the J call TRBJ2-3; no reliable D call. Trimming pared 0 bases from V and 4 bases from J, leaving 11 bases between. Per germline, CDR1 SGHAT and CDR2 FQNNGV. CDR3 length: 15 residues. CDR3: CASSLEVLLADTQYF. For the CDR3, the DNA is TGTGCCAGCAGCTTAGAAGTTTTGTTGGCAGATACGCAGTATTTT.

This clone counts as medium-sized. The rearrangement links TRBV27 to TRBJ2-7; unclear D gene. Germline CDR1 is MNHEY and CDR2 is SMNVEV (reference sequence). V was clipped by 3 bases and J by 5 bases, with 11 bases between them. This CDR3 has 13 residues. CDR3 loop: CASSLASKNEQYF. The CDR3 nucleotides read TGTGCCAGCAGTTTGGCGTCGAAAAACGAGCAGTACTTC.

The rearrangement uses TRBV14 and TRBJ2-3; 7 positions match TRBD2. V shed 4 bases, J shed 7 bases, and the junction held 11 bases outside the gene matches. The germline V gene encodes CDR1 SGHDN and CDR2 FVKESK. The CDR3 extends over 15 amino acids. The DNA for the CDR3 is TGTGCCAGCAGCCTCGGGGGGAGCCCCATATATACGCAGTATTTT. This gives the protein CASSLGGSPIYTQYF.

This chain joins TRBV30 and TRBJ2-2, with 9 bases that match TRBD2. The CDR3 consists of 16 residues. Germline CDR1 GTSNPN, CDR2 SVGIG (reference sequence). The trim removed 0 bases at V and 6 bases at J, leaving 8 bases unmatched. CDR3 DNA sequence: TGTGCCTGGAGTGTATTCGCGGGGGGGCCGTCCGGGGAGCTGTTTTTT. This translates into CAWSVFAGGPSGELFF.

This rearrangement joins TRBV6-5 to TRBJ2-7; 10 positions agree with TRBD1. Germline V gene sequence: CDR1 MNHEY, CDR2 SVGAGI. V gave up 0 bases and J gave up 0 bases; unmatched junction bases: 2. The CDR3 has 16 amino acids. This CDR3 reads CASSYSRQGASYEQYF. CDR3 bases: TGTGCCAGCAGTTACTCGCGACAGGGGGCCTCCTACGAGCAGTACTTC.

This clone appeared a single time. The chain couples TRBV6-5 to TRBJ2-5; 10 nucleotides match TRBD2. Germline lookup yields CDR1 MNHEY and CDR2 SVGAGI. The V segment lost 2 bases and the J segment 7 bases; nucleotides outside the gene matches: 10. The CDR3 covers 16 residues. CDR3 in DNA: TGTGCCAGCAGTTACGAGAGCGGGGGGGACATTAGGACCCAGTACTTC. It specifies CASSYESGGDIRTQYF.

The chain links TRBV7-8 to TRBJ2-2; no clear D gene. This CDR3 has 14 amino acids. Trimming pared 7 bases from V and 0 bases from J, leaving 9 bases between. Germline lookup yields CDR1 SGHVS and CDR2 FQNEAQ. The chain's CDR3 is CASKGSPNTGELFF. The DNA of the CDR3 is TGTGCCAGCAAGGGCAGCCCGAACACCGGGGAGCTGTTTTTT.

The chain recombines TRBV7-9 with TRBJ2-2, with 10 bases that match TRBD1. The V segment lost 1 base and the J segment 7 bases; nucleotides outside the gene matches: 6. The CDR3 spans 16 residues. Germline values: CDR1 SEHNR, CDR2 FQNEAQ (reference sequence). CDR3: CASSLGGDRGNGELFF. The CDR3 DNA follows: TGTGCCAGCAGCTTAGGAGGGGACAGGGGTAACGGGGAGCTGTTTTTT.

This clone has a single count. The chain employs TRBV11-2 and TRBJ2-5; 11 nucleotides line up with TRBD1. The CDR3 has 16 residues. Germline loops: CDR1 SGHAT, CDR2 FQNNGV. V shed 5 bases and J 5 bases; nucleotides not matched to a gene: 10. The CDR3 protein is CASSLPDRGLTETQYF. CDR3 coding DNA: TGTGCCAGCAGCCTCCCGGACAGGGGGCTCACGGAGACCCAGTACTTC.

The V gene is TRBV4-1, the J gene TRBJ2-7; 7 nucleotides agree with TRBD2. The V gene end was trimmed by 0 bases and the J gene end by 4 bases; junction bases not matched to a gene: 18. The CDR3 consists of 19 residues. Germline V gene sequence: CDR1 MGHRA, CDR2 YSYEKL. The DNA of the CDR3 is TGCGCCAGCAGCCAAGATTCTGTTGGGGCGGGAGTGAAAGATTACGAGCAGTACTTC. Its protein is CASSQDSVGAGVKDYEQYF.

The rearrangement links TRBV6-4 to TRBJ2-3; TRBD2 aligns across 13 bases. The CDR3 extends over 15 amino acids. J lost 6 bases, V lost 3 bases, and 3 bases had no gene match. Germline CDR1 MRHNA, CDR2 SNTAGT. CDR3 sequence reads: CASSERTSGGDTQYF. Written as DNA, the CDR3 is TGTGCCAGCAGTGAAAGGACTAGCGGGGGCGATACGCAGTATTTT.

The rearrangement joins TRBV5-1 to TRBJ1-2; TRBD1 matches at 7 bases. V trimming: 4 bases; J trimming: 6 bases; junction bases outside the gene matches: 12. Germline CDR1 and CDR2: SGHRS and YFSETQ. The length of the CDR3 is 15 residues. The CDR3 coding sequence is TGCGCCAGCAGCACCAGGGGGGGCGTAGGTAATGGCTACACCTTC. This codes for CASSTRGGVGNGYTF.